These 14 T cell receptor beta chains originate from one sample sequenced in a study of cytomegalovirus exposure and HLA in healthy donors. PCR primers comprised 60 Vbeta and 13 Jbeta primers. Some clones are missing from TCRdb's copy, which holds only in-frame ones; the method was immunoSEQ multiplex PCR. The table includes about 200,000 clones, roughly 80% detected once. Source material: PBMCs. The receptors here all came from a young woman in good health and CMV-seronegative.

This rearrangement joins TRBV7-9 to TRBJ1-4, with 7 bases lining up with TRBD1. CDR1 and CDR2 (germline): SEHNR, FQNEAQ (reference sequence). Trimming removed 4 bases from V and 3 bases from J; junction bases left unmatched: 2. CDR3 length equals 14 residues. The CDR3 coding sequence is TGTGCCAGCAGCTACGGGACAGCTAATGAAAAACTGTTTTTT. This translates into CASSYGTANEKLFF.

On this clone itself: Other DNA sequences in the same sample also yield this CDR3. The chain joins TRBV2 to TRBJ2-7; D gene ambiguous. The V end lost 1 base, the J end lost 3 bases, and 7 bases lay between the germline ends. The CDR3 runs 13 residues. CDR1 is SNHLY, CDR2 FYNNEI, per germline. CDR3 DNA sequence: TGTGCCAGCAGTGAAGGCGGCTACTACGAGCAGTACTTC. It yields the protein CASSEGGYYEQYF.

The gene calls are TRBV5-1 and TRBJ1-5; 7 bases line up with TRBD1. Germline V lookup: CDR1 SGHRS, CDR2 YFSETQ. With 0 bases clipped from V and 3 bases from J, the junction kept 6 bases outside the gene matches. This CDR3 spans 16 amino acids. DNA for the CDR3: TGCGCCAGCAGCTTGGGCGAAGGGGGCCCCAATCAGCCCCAGCATTTT. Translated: CASSLGEGGPNQPQHF.

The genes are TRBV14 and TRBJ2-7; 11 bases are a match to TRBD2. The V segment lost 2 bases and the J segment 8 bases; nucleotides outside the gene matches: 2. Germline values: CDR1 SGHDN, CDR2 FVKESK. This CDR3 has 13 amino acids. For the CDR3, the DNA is TGTGCCAGCAGCCAACTAGCGGGAGGACAGCAGTACGTC. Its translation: CASSQLAGGQQYV.

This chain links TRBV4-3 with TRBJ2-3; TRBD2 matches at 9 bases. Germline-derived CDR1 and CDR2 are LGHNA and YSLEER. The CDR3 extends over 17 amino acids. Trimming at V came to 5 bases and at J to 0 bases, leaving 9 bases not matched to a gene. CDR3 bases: TGCGCCAGCAGCTCGCGGACTAGCGCCACTAGCACAGATACGCAGTATTTT. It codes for CASSSRTSATSTDTQYF.

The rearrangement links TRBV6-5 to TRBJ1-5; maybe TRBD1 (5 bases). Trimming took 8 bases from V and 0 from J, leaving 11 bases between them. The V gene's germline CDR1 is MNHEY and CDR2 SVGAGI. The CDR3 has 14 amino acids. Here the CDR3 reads CASGGKYSNQPQHF. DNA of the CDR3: TGTGCCAGCGGGGGGAAATATAGCAATCAGCCCCAGCATTTT.

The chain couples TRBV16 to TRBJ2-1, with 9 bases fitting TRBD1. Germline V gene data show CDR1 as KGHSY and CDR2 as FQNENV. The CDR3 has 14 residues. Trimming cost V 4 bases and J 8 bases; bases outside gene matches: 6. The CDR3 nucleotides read TGTGCCAGCAGCCTCGAAGGGACAGGGCATGAGCAGTTCTTC. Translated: CASSLEGTGHEQFF. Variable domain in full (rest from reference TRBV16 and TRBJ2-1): GEEVAQTPKHLVRGEGQKAKLYCAPIKGHSYVFWYQQVLKNEFKFLISFQNENVFDETGMPKERFSAKCLPNSPCSLEIQATKLEDSAVYFCASSLEGTGHEQFFGPGTRLTVL.

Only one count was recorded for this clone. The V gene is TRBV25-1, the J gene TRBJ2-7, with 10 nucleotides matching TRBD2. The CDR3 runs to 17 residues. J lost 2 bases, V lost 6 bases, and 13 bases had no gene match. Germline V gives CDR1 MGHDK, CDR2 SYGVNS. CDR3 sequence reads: CASSPEDELAGPYEQYF. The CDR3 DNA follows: TGTGCCAGCAGCCCGGAGGATGAACTAGCGGGGCCCTACGAGCAGTACTTC.

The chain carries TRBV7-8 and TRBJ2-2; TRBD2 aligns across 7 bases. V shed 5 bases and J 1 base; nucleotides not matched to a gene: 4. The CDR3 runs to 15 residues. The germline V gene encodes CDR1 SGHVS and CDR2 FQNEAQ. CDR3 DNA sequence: TGTGCCAGCAGCCACGGACTAGAGAACACCGGGGAGCTGTTTTTT. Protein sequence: CASSHGLENTGELFF.

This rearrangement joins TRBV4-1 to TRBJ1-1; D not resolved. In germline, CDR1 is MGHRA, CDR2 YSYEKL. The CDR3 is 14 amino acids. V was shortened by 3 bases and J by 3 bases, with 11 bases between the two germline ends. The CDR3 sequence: CASSHSGLDTEAFF. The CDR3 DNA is TGCGCCAGCAGCCACTCCGGGTTGGACACTGAAGCTTTCTTT.

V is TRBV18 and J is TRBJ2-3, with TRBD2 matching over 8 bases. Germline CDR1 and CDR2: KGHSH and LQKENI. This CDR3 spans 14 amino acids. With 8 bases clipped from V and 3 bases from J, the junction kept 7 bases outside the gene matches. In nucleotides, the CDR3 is TGTGCCAGCAGCACTACTAGCGGAACAGATACGCAGTATTTT. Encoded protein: CASSTTSGTDTQYF.

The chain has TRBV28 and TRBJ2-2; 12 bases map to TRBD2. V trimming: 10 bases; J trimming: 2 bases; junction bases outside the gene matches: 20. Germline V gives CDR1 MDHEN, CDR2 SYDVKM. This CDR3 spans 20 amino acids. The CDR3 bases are TGTGCCACCACAGTTTACCCCGGGACTAGCGGGCTAGCCAACACCGGGGAGCTGTTTTTT. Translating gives CATTVYPGTSGLANTGELFF.

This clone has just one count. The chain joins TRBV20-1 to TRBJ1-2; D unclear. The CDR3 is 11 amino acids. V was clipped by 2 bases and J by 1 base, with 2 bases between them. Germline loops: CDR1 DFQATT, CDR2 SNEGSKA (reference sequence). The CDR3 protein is CSARLNYGYTF. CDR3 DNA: TGCAGTGCTAGACTTAACTATGGCTACACCTTC.

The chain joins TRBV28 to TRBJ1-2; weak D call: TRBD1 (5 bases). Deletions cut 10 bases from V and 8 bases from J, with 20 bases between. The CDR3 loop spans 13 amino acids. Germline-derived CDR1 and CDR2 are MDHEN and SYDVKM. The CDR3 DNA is TGTGCCATTCCCAACGGGGGGACGGGGGGCTACACCTTC. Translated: CAIPNGGTGGYTF.